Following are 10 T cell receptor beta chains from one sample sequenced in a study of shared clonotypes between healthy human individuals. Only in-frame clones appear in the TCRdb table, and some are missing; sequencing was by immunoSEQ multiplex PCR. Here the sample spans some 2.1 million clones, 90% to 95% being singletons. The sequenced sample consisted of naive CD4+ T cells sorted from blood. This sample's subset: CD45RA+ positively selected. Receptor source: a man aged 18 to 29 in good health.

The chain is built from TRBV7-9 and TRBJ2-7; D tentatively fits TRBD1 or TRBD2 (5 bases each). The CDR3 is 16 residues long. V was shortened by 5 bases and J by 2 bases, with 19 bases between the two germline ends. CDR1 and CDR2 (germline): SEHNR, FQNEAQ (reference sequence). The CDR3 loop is CASSPGRPLDAYEQYF. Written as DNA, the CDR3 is TGTGCCAGCAGCCCGGGACGCCCCCTCGACGCCTACGAGCAGTACTTC.

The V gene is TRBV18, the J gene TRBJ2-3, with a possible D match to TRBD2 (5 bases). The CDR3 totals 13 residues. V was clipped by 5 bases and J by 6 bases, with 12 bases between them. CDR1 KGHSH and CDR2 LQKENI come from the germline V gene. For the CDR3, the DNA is TGTGCCAGCTCATCCGAGAGGGCCGATACGCAGTATTTT. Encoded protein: CASSSERADTQYF.

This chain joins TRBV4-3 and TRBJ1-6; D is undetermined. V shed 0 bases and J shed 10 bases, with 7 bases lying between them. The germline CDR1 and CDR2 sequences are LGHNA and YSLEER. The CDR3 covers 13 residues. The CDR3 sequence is CASSQDLGSPLHF. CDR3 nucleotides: TGCGCCAGCAGCCAAGATTTAGGGTCACCCCTCCACTTT.

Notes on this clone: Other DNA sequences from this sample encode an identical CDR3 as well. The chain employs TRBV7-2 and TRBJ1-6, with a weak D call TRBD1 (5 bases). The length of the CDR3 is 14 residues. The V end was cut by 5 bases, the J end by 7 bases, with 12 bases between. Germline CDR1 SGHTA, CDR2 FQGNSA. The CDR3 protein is CASSPGGGNSPLHF. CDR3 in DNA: TGTGCCAGCAGCCCTGGGGGAGGCAATTCACCCCTCCACTTT.

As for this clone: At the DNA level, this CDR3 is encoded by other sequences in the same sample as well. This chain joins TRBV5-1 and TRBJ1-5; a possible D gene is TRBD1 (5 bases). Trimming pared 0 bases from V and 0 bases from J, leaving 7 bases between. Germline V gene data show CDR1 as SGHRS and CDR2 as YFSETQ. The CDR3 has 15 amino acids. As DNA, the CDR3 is TGCGCCAGCAGCTTGGGGCAGGGTAGCAATCAGCCCCAGCATTTT. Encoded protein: CASSLGQGSNQPQHF.

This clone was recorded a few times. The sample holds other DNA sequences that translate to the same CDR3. The CDR3 protein is CASSEDRGYNSPLHF. The DNA for the CDR3 is TGTGCCAGCAGTGAAGACAGGGGCTATAATTCACCCCTCCACTTT. The J gene is TRBJ1-6, the V gene TRBV2, with 7 bases fitting TRBD1. Germline CDR1 SNHLY, CDR2 FYNNEI. V trimming: 1 base; J trimming: 3 bases; junction bases outside the gene matches: 0. The CDR3 spans 15 residues.

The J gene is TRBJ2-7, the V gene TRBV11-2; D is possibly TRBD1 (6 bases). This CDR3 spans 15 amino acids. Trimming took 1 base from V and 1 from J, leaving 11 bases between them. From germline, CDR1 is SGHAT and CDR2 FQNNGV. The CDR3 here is CASSLGPGQSYEQYF. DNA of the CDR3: TGTGCCAGCAGCTTAGGCCCTGGACAGTCCTACGAGCAGTACTTC.

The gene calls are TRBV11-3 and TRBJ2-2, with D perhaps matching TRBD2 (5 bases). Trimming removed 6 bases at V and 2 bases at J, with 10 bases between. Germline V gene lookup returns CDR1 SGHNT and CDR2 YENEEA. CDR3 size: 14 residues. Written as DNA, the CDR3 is TGTGCCAGCAGAATCGAGGGCAACACCGGGGAGCTGTTTTTT. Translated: CASRIEGNTGELFF.

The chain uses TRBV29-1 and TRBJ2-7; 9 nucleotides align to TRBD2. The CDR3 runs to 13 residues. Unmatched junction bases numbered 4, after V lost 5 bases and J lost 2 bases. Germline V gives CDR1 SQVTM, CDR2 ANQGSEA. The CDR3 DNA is TGCAGCGTTACGGCGGGAGGGCCCTACGAGCAGTACTTC. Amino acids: CSVTAGGPYEQYF.

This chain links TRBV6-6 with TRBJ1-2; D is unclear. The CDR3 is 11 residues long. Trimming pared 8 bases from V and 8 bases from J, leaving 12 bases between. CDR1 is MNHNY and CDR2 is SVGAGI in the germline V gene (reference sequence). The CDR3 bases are TGTGCCAGCGAAGGGAACCGGGGCTACACCTTC. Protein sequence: CASEGNRGYTF.